This T cell receptor beta chain was captured in a study of tumour-infiltrating T cells in Burkitt lymphoma. Study background: Survival, overall and progression-free, tracked with productive clonality.

Germline lookup yields CDR1 SGHDN and CDR2 FVKESK. Trimming took off 0 bases at V and 8 bases at J, with 16 bases between the two ends. The CDR3 loop spans 15 amino acids. The repertoire was sequenced with immunoSEQ multiplex PCR; TCRdb's copy has only in-frame clones and lacks some. Of 13,000 or so clones listed, roughly 85% were seen once; the top ten hold over 1.2%. Sequences were obtained from tumor tissue. The rearrangement uses TRBV14 and TRBJ1-2; maybe TRBD1 (6 bases). This receptor was obtained from a human donor with diffuse large B-cell lymphoma. The CDR3 nucleotides read TGTGCCAGCAGCCAAGATACATGGACAGTAGAAGGCTACACCTTC. Amino acids: CASSQDTWTVEGYTF.